The 10 T cell receptor beta chains below were found in one sample sequenced in a study of blood T cell repertoires in COVID-19. The data were produced by immunoSEQ multiplex PCR, yet TCRdb's version contains in-frame clones alone and is incomplete. The sample includes approximately 200,000 clones, 70% to 85% of them seen just once. The sample comprised peripheral blood. The receptor source for this set is a woman aged 25 to 39 with acute or convalescent COVID-19.

V gene TRBV27 combines with J gene TRBJ2-1, with TRBD2 identical over 15 bases. The J segment lost 7 bases and the V segment lost 4 bases, leaving 2 bases of the junction unmatched. CDR1 is MNHEY, CDR2 SMNVEV, per germline (reference sequence). This CDR3 has 15 amino acids. The CDR3 is CASSSGLAGGNEQFF. DNA of the CDR3: TGTGCCAGCAGTTCAGGACTAGCGGGAGGGAATGAGCAGTTCTTC.

The chain carries TRBV7-2 and TRBJ1-2, with D possibly TRBD1 on 5 matching bases. Germline loops: CDR1 SGHTA, CDR2 FQGNSA. The CDR3 has 15 residues. Trimming took 1 base from V and 4 from J, leaving 13 bases between them. The CDR3 DNA reads as TGTGCCAGCAGCTTAGGGGAGGGACTCCGCTATGGCTACACCTTC. This encodes CASSLGEGLRYGYTF.

This chain joins TRBV18 and TRBJ2-7; 8 positions agree with TRBD2. V was clipped by 3 bases and J by 0 bases; unmatched bases: 4. CDR1 is KGHSH, CDR2 LQKENI, per germline. This CDR3 is 15 amino acids long. CDR3 sequence (DNA): TGTGCCAGCTCACCTGAGGCGGGAGGCTCCTACGAGCAGTACTTC. This codes for CASSPEAGGSYEQYF.

This clone was seen only once. This chain uses TRBV7-8 with TRBJ2-3, with D possibly being TRBD2 (6 bases). Germline V gene data show CDR1 as SGHVS and CDR2 as FQNEAQ. Trimming removed 4 bases at V and 0 bases at J, with 11 bases between. This CDR3 has 15 residues. This CDR3 reads CASSSMTRSTDTQYF. CDR3 DNA sequence: TGTGCCAGCAGCTCCATGACTAGAAGCACAGATACGCAGTATTTT.

This clone was observed a single time. The chain combines TRBV28 with TRBJ1-1, with unresolved D. The CDR3 length is 16 residues. The V and J ends lost 6 bases and 3 bases respectively, with 20 bases between them. Germline loops: CDR1 MDHEN, CDR2 SYDVKM. The CDR3 DNA reads TGTGCCAGCAGGTCCTCTGGATGGGCGATGGACACTGAAGCTTTCTTT. It specifies CASRSSGWAMDTEAFF. Variable domain in full (rest from reference TRBV28 and TRBJ1-1): DVKVTQSSRYLVKRTGEKVFLECVQDMDHENMFWYRQDPGLGLRLIYFSYDVKMKEKGDIPEGYSVSREKKERFSLILESASTNQTSMYLCASRSSGWAMDTEAFFGQGTRLTVV.

The chain recombines TRBV19 with TRBJ1-1; D not certain. V was pared by 3 bases and J by 7 bases, with 6 bases between. CDR1 is LNHDA and CDR2 is SQIVND in the germline V gene (reference sequence). The CDR3 contains 11 residues. CDR3 amino acids: CASSIGGEAFF. CDR3 bases: TGTGCCAGTAGTATCGGTGGTGAAGCTTTCTTT.

The chain uses TRBV28 and TRBJ1-1; D is ambiguous. The V and J ends lost 7 bases and 2 bases respectively, with 11 bases between them. In germline, CDR1 is MDHEN, CDR2 SYDVKM. This CDR3 has 13 amino acids. CDR3: CASTQQINTEAFF. CDR3 DNA sequence: TGTGCCAGCACCCAACAGATTAACACTGAAGCTTTCTTT.

This rearrangement joins TRBV7-3 to TRBJ2-7; 7 bases match TRBD2. The germline gives CDR1 SGHTA, CDR2 FQGTGA. Trimming removed 1 base from V and 2 bases from J; junction bases left unmatched: 2. The CDR3 contains 14 residues. Here the CDR3 reads CASSLMGGTYEQYF. The CDR3 DNA follows: TGTGCCAGCAGCTTAATGGGAGGGACCTACGAGCAGTACTTC.

The V gene is TRBV19, the J gene TRBJ2-5; D unclear. Trimming removed 6 bases from V and 5 bases from J, with 7 bases in between. The CDR3 covers 11 residues. CDR1 is LNHDA, CDR2 SQIVND, per germline (reference sequence). The CDR3 DNA reads TGTGCCAGTAGGATCGGTGAGACCCAGTACTTC. Translated: CASRIGETQYF.

The chain couples TRBV3-1 (or the pseudogene TRBV3-2) to TRBJ2-3; D is uncertain. This CDR3 has 13 residues. The germline CDR1 and CDR2 sequences are LGHDT and YNNKEL (reference sequence). V was cut by 1 base and J by 2 bases, with 4 bases left in between. DNA for the CDR3: TGTGCCAGCAGCCAAGTAATCACAGATACGCAGTATTTT. This translates into CASSQVITDTQYF.